One sample yielded the 28 T cell receptor beta chains listed below, sequenced in a study of blood T cell repertoires in COVID-19. Repertoires were generated with immunoSEQ multiplex PCR, while TCRdb's copy carries only in-frame clones and drops some. The sample holds more than 95,000 clones, 88% seen once. What was sequenced was peripheral blood. The receptors derive from a woman over 75 with acute or convalescent COVID-19.

This clone has a single count. The chain joins TRBV5-4 to TRBJ2-3, with 9 bases lining up with TRBD2. CDR1 is SGHNT and CDR2 is YYREEE in the germline V gene (reference sequence). V shed 0 bases and J 6 bases; nucleotides not matched to a gene: 2. The CDR3 totals 14 residues. The CDR3, as DNA: TGTGCCAGCAGCTTGGATAGCGGGAGTGATACGCAGTATTTT. Translation gives CASSLDSGSDTQYF.

In this sample, this clone turned up once. The chain uses TRBV19 and TRBJ2-3, with TRBD2 as a possible D gene (6 bases). This CDR3 has 18 residues. Trimming removed 0 bases at V and 2 bases at J, with 18 bases between. From germline, CDR1 is LNHDA and CDR2 SQIVND (reference sequence). CDR3 loop: CASSIDVSFGGITDTQYF. The CDR3 DNA follows: TGTGCCAGTAGTATAGATGTCTCTTTCGGGGGTATCACAGATACGCAGTATTTT.

The gene calls are TRBV6-4 and TRBJ1-5; TRBD1 aligns across 7 bases. Trimming took 9 bases from V and 7 from J; bases not matched to a gene: 12. Germline V gene lookup returns CDR1 MRHNA and CDR2 SNTAGT. The CDR3 is 14 residues long. The CDR3, as DNA: TGTGCCAGGGTTGGGGACAGTCAGGTACAGCCCCAGCATTTT. This gives the protein CARVGDSQVQPQHF.

The chain combines TRBV9 with TRBJ2-2; D not certain. CDR1 and CDR2 (germline): SGDLS, YYNGEE. The CDR3 is made up of 12 amino acids. The V and J ends lost 2 bases and 8 bases respectively, with 7 bases between them. CDR3 sequence reads: CASSVLSGELFF. The CDR3 nucleotides are TGTGCCAGCAGCGTTCTCTCTGGGGAGCTGTTTTTT.

CDR3 protein: CASSRLAGIQETQYF. As DNA, the CDR3 is TGTGCCAGCAGCCGCCTAGCGGGGATCCAAGAGACCCAGTACTTC. The chain uses TRBV7-2 and TRBJ2-5, with 9 nucleotides matching TRBD2. Germline V lookup: CDR1 SGHTA, CDR2 FQGNSA. After removal of 5 bases from V and 1 base from J, the junction contained 5 bases not matched to a gene. This CDR3 is 15 amino acids long.

V gene TRBV27 combines with J gene TRBJ2-1, with TRBD1 matching 7 bases. This CDR3 comprises 15 residues. Germline V gives CDR1 MNHEY, CDR2 SMNVEV (reference sequence). J was trimmed by 4 bases and V by 6 bases; bases with no gene match: 9. The CDR3: CASSRPGQLYNEQFF. For the CDR3, the DNA is TGTGCCAGCAGCCGGCCGGGACAGTTATACAATGAGCAGTTCTTC.

This chain's CDR3 is CSGVQGAYGYTF. CDR3 bases: TGCAGCGGTGTCCAAGGGGCCTATGGCTACACCTTC. The rearrangement uses TRBV29-1 and TRBJ1-2; D is possibly TRBD1 (5 bases). This CDR3 is 12 amino acids long. V was trimmed by 7 bases and J by 4 bases, leaving 13 bases between them. Per the germline V gene, CDR1 is SQVTM and CDR2 is ANQGSEA.

J is TRBJ1-4 and V is TRBV4-1; D is ambiguous. Between the trimmed V and J ends, which lost 1 base and 5 bases, there was a span of 17 bases. The CDR3 runs to 17 residues. Germline assignment: CDR1 MGHRA and CDR2 YSYEKL. The CDR3, as DNA: TGCGCCAGCAGCCAAGTTGGTCGTTCAGGAAAGAATGAAAAACTGTTTTTT. It is translated as CASSQVGRSGKNEKLFF.

The chain has TRBV5-1 and TRBJ1-4; 7 bases match TRBD1. Germline values: CDR1 SGHRS, CDR2 YFSETQ. This CDR3 region has 15 residues. V lost 4 bases and J lost 7; bases outside the gene matches: 10. The CDR3 sequence: CASSGGDSRAEKLFF. The DNA of the CDR3 is TGCGCCAGCAGCGGCGGGGACAGCCGGGCTGAAAAACTGTTTTTT.

V is TRBV7-8 and J is TRBJ1-4; D unclear. This CDR3 is built from 15 residues. The V end was cut by 1 base, the J end by 8 bases, with 14 bases between. Germline CDR1 and CDR2: SGHVS and FQNEAQ. In nucleotides, the CDR3 is TGTGCCAGCAGCTTAGGAGGGAGGTCGGAGGAAAAACTGTTTTTT. Its translation: CASSLGGRSEEKLFF.

V gene TRBV5-3 combines with J gene TRBJ1-4; 12 bases fit TRBD1. TRBV5-3 is an ORF; its function is uncertain. The CDR3 consists of 17 residues. The trim removed 4 bases at V and 2 bases at J, leaving 6 bases unmatched. DNA of the CDR3: TGTGCCAGAAGCCCGGGACAGGGGGCGCATACTAATGAAAAACTGTTTTTT. Translation gives CARSPGQGAHTNEKLFF.

The table lists this clone with a count of one. The chain uses TRBV4-1 and TRBJ1-2; maybe TRBD1 (6 bases). The ends were cut back, 6 bases at V and 5 bases at J, with 16 bases in the middle. CDR1 is MGHRA, CDR2 YSYEKL, per germline. CDR3 length equals 14 residues. Here the CDR3 DNA reads TGCGCCAGCAGTCATGTTCAGGGGACGTATGGCTACACCTTC. Translating gives CASSHVQGTYGYTF.

This clone was counted a few times. V usage is TRBV4-1 and J usage is TRBJ1-6; D gene ambiguous. The germline V gene encodes CDR1 MGHRA and CDR2 YSYEKL. The CDR3 has 16 residues. The ends were cut back, 0 bases at V and 9 bases at J, with 15 bases in the middle. The CDR3 spells CASSQDLSQRASPLHF. In DNA, the CDR3 is TGCGCCAGCAGCCAAGATCTCAGCCAGAGGGCTTCACCCCTCCACTTT.

The rearrangement uses TRBV10-3 and TRBJ2-1, with 8 positions matching TRBD1. The CDR3 contains 16 residues. The junction had 15 bases not matched to a gene; V was cut back by 11 bases and J by 3 bases. The germline gives CDR1 ENHRY, CDR2 SYGVKD. The CDR3 bases are TGTGCCGCATCGAGGCTACAAGGACAGGGCTACAATGAGCAGTTCTTC. Protein product: CAASRLQGQGYNEQFF.

The chain couples TRBV27 to TRBJ1-2; weak D call: TRBD1 (6 bases). The CDR3 consists of 14 residues. Germline assignment: CDR1 MNHEY and CDR2 SMNVEV (reference sequence). The V gene lost 5 bases and the J gene lost 0 bases, with 10 bases spanning the gap. The CDR3: CASSSRGANYGYTF. The CDR3 DNA is TGTGCCAGCAGTAGCAGGGGTGCTAACTATGGCTACACCTTC.

V and J are TRBV7-8 and TRBJ1-3, with a tentative D call TRBD1 (6 bases). Germline V gene sequence: CDR1 SGHVS, CDR2 FQNEAQ. V lost 2 bases and J lost 4, with 12 bases in between. This CDR3 spans 15 amino acids. The CDR3 spells CASSLSGVAGNTIYF. Written as DNA, the CDR3 is TGTGCCAGCAGCTTATCAGGGGTTGCGGGAAACACCATATATTTT.

The chain carries TRBV28 and TRBJ1-6; TRBD1 matches at 9 bases. J lost 7 bases, V lost 5 bases, and 12 bases had no gene match. The length of the CDR3 is 17 residues. The V gene's germline CDR1 is MDHEN and CDR2 SYDVKM. The CDR3 protein is CASSGLPGQGDNSPLHF. The CDR3 coding sequence is TGTGCCAGCAGTGGCCTGCCGGGACAGGGTGACAATTCACCCCTCCACTTT.

This clone was seen ten or more times. V usage is TRBV5-6 and J usage is TRBJ2-7; 12 nucleotides agree with TRBD2. Trimming removed 4 bases from V and 0 bases from J; junction bases left unmatched: 8. The CDR3 loop spans 17 amino acids. Germline V CDR1 and CDR2: SGHDT, YYEEEE. This CDR3 is CASSPGTSGPSSYEQYF. CDR3 sequence (DNA): TGTGCCAGCAGCCCCGGGACTAGCGGGCCGAGCTCCTACGAGCAGTACTTC.

The J gene is TRBJ2-2, the V gene TRBV2, with 7 positions matching TRBD1. CDR3 length: 14 amino acids. Germline V gene sequence: CDR1 SNHLY, CDR2 FYNNEI. V trimming: 4 bases; J trimming: 6 bases; junction bases outside the gene matches: 5. The CDR3 loop is CASSGQGGAGELFF. In DNA form, the CDR3 reads TGTGCCAGCAGTGGACAGGGCGGCGCCGGGGAGCTGTTTTTT.

This chain links TRBV6-6 with TRBJ1-5; 7 nucleotides match TRBD1. Germline CDR1 MNHNY, CDR2 SVGAGI (reference sequence). The length of the CDR3 is 14 residues. J gave up 2 bases and V 2 bases, and 0 bases lay outside the gene matches. The DNA for the CDR3 is TGTGCCAGCAGTTACACAGGGGGCAATCAGCCCCAGCATTTT. This codes for CASSYTGGNQPQHF.

The CDR3 loop reads CASSQAGTGGNQPQHF. DNA for the CDR3: TGTGCCAGCAGCCAAGCTGGGACAGGGGGCAATCAGCCCCAGCATTTT. The genes are TRBV3-1 (or the pseudogene TRBV3-2) and TRBJ1-5; 10 bases are a match to TRBD1. The CDR3 has 16 amino acids. The germline V gene has CDR1 LGHDT and CDR2 YNNKEL (reference sequence). After removal of 1 base from V and 2 bases from J, the junction contained 2 bases not matched to a gene.

The V call is TRBV4-2, the J call TRBJ2-3, with 11 positions matching TRBD1. The CDR3 loop spans 17 amino acids. Trimming took 4 bases from V and 6 from J; bases not matched to a gene: 12. The germline gives CDR1 LGHNA, CDR2 YNFKEQ. The CDR3, as DNA: TGTGCCAGCAGCCTGACTGGACAGGGGGCGTCCTATGATACGCAGTATTTT. Translated, it gives CASSLTGQGASYDTQYF.

This chain links TRBV7-2 with TRBJ2-3; possibly TRBD1 for D (5 bases). CDR1 and CDR2 from the germline V gene are SGHTA and FQGNSA. The V end was cut by 1 base, the J end by 2 bases, with 10 bases between. There are 15 residues in the CDR3. The CDR3 DNA is TGTGCCAGCAGCTTAGGACAGATTACCACAGATACGCAGTATTTT. It specifies CASSLGQITTDTQYF.

The CDR3 sequence: CASSVDASQGVREQYF. CDR3 coding DNA: TGTGCCAGCAGCGTAGATGCTAGTCAAGGGGTTCGGGAGCAGTACTTC. The chain uses TRBV9 and TRBJ2-7, with D possibly being TRBD1 (5 bases). The CDR3 consists of 16 residues. Germline CDR1 and CDR2: SGDLS and YYNGEE. With 0 bases removed from V and 7 bases from J, the gap between germline ends came to 20 bases.

The chain links TRBV2 to TRBJ2-5; 7 bases align to TRBD2. The V segment lost 6 bases and the J segment 5 bases; nucleotides outside the gene matches: 6. The CDR3 totals 13 residues. Germline CDR1 and CDR2: SNHLY and FYNNEI. The CDR3 nucleotides read TGTGCCAGCAGGAGGACTAGTCCCGAGACCCAGTACTTC. Translation: CASRRTSPETQYF.

The rearrangement links TRBV27 to TRBJ2-5; the match to TRBD1 covers 8 bases. The CDR3 totals 14 residues. V lost 5 bases and J lost 7; bases outside the gene matches: 9. Germline values: CDR1 MNHEY, CDR2 SMNVEV (reference sequence). Here the CDR3 DNA reads TGTGCCAGCAGTGTCGACAGGGGCAGAGGGACCCAGTACTTC. Residues: CASSVDRGRGTQYF.

V is TRBV12-1 and J is TRBJ2-1; the DNA was not compared with TRBD2, the D call given in the table. TRBV12-1 is an annotated pseudogene. This CDR3 has 12 residues. The CDR3 loop reads CASSADCPWQFF. DNA for the CDR3: TGTGCCAGCAGCGCCGACTGCCCCTGGCAGTTCTTC.

This clone was counted between two and nine times. V is TRBV7-3 and J is TRBJ2-7; D perhaps matches TRBD2 (5 bases). Germline V gene data show CDR1 as SGHTA and CDR2 as FQGTGA. Trimming removed 3 bases from V and 0 bases from J, with 9 bases in between. There are 14 residues in the CDR3. CDR3 region: CASSFGGPSYEQYF. The CDR3 nucleotides read TGTGCCAGCAGCTTCGGCGGGCCCTCCTACGAGCAGTACTTC.